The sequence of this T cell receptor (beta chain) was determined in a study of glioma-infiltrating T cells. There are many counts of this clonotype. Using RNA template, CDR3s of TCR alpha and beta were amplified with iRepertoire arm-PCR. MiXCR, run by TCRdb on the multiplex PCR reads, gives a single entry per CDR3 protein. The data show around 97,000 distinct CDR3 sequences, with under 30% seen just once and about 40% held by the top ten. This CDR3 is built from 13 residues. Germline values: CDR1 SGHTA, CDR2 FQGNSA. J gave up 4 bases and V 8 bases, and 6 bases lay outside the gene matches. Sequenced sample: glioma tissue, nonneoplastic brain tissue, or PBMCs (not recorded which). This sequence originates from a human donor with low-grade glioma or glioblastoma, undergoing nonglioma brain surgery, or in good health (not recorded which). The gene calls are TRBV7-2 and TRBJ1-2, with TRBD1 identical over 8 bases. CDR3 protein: CASVIDRGYGYTF. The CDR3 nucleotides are TGTGCCAGCGTCATTGACAGGGGCTATGGCTACACCTTC.